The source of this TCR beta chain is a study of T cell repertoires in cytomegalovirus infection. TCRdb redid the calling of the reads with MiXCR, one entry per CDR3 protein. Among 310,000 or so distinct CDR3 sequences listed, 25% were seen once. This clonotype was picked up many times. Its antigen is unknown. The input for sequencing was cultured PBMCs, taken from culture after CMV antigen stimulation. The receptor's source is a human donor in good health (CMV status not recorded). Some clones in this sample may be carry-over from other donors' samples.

This CDR3 reads CASSPAAEQFF. Here the CDR3 DNA reads TGTGCCAGCAGCCCCGCGGCTGAGCAGTTCTTC. The chain has TRBV7-6 and TRBJ2-1; no firm D call. The CDR3 sequence is 11 residues long. V was trimmed by 5 bases and J by 9 bases, leaving 8 bases between them. Germline loops: CDR1 SGHVS, CDR2 FNYEAQ.